The 18 T cell receptor beta chains presented below share a single source sample, sequenced in a study of cytomegalovirus exposure and HLA in healthy donors. Primers included in the PCR were 60 Vbeta and 13 Jbeta primers. Repertoires were generated with immunoSEQ multiplex PCR, while TCRdb's copy carries only in-frame clones and drops some. The table has around 170,000 clones, roughly 71% seen once; the top ten hold around 1.5%. Sequences were obtained from PBMCs. Receptor source: a girl aged 10-17 years in good health and CMV-seronegative.

This clone was picked up one time. The V call is TRBV19, the J call TRBJ1-4; tentatively, D is TRBD1 (5 bases). The CDR3 totals 15 residues. The germline gives CDR1 LNHDA, CDR2 SQIVND (reference sequence). Between the trimmed V and J ends, which lost 3 bases and 4 bases, there was a span of 12 bases. The DNA for the CDR3 is TGTGCCAGTAGTATTTCAGGGATTCTTAATGAAAAACTGTTTTTT. Its translation is CASSISGILNEKLFF.

This clone was seen more than once but under ten times. The V and J genes are TRBV9 and TRBJ2-5, with D possibly matching TRBD1 (6 bases). Deletions cut 4 bases from V and 4 bases from J, with 14 bases between. The CDR3 has 14 residues. CDR1 and CDR2 (germline): SGDLS, YYNGEE. The CDR3 sequence is CASSQGQGIETQYF. As DNA, the CDR3 is TGTGCCAGCAGCCAGGGGCAGGGCATAGAGACCCAGTACTTC.

In DNA form, the CDR3 reads TGTGCCAGCAGCTTGGATGGTGGGGGGGTCTACGAGCAGTACTTC. Its translation: CASSLDGGGVYEQYF. The V and J genes are TRBV5-6 and TRBJ2-7; 7 bases are shared with TRBD2. CDR1 is SGHDT, CDR2 YYEEEE, per germline. V lost 0 bases and J lost 3; bases outside the gene matches: 6. The CDR3 loop spans 15 amino acids.

This chain connects TRBV19 to TRBJ1-5; 11 bases are shared with TRBD1. After removal of 3 bases from V and 6 bases from J, the junction contained 1 base not matched to a gene. The CDR3 contains 14 residues. Germline CDR1 is LNHDA and CDR2 is SQIVND (reference sequence). The CDR3 region is CASSMGQGGQPQHF. CDR3 in DNA: TGTGCCAGTAGTATGGGACAGGGGGGTCAGCCCCAGCATTTT.

The rearrangement uses TRBV10-3 and TRBJ1-3; 7 bases are shared with TRBD1. V trimming: 7 bases; J trimming: 4 bases; junction bases outside the gene matches: 7. Germline V gene data show CDR1 as ENHRY and CDR2 as SYGVKD. The CDR3 is made up of 14 amino acids. CDR3 in amino acids: CAIIGEGGGNTIYF. The CDR3 region has the DNA TGTGCCATCATAGGTGAAGGGGGCGGAAACACCATATATTTT.

The rearrangement uses TRBV19 and TRBJ1-5, with 10 bases lining up with TRBD1. Germline assignment: CDR1 LNHDA and CDR2 SQIVND (reference sequence). The CDR3 consists of 14 residues. V lost 7 bases, J lost 5 bases, and 5 bases stayed unmatched. This CDR3 is CASISGQGYQPQHF. In nucleotides, the CDR3 is TGTGCCAGTATATCGGGACAGGGGTATCAGCCCCAGCATTTT.

The chain has TRBV29-1 and TRBJ2-3; 9 bases are a match to TRBD1. J was trimmed by 0 bases and V by 7 bases; bases with no gene match: 5. The CDR3 is made up of 14 amino acids. CDR1 is SQVTM, CDR2 ANQGSEA, per germline. This chain's CDR3 is CSADRGGSTDTQYF. CDR3 DNA sequence: TGCAGCGCGGACAGGGGAGGGAGCACAGATACGCAGTATTTT.

The chain is built from TRBV27 and TRBJ1-1; the match to TRBD1 covers 7 bases. Losses at the gene ends were 4 bases for V and 3 bases for J; bases not matched to a gene: 8. Germline V CDR1 and CDR2: MNHEY, SMNVEV (reference sequence). The CDR3 is made up of 15 amino acids. The CDR3 DNA sequence: TGTGCCAGCAGTTCCGCAATACAGGGGTACACTGAAGCTTTCTTT. Amino acids: CASSSAIQGYTEAFF.

The CDR3 here is CASSQEIGKPQHF. The CDR3 DNA reads TGTGCCAGCAGCCAAGAAATCGGTAAGCCCCAGCATTTT. The gene calls are TRBV4-2 and TRBJ1-5, with D unclear. V lost 0 bases and J 8 bases, leaving 8 bases between the germline ends. The CDR3 totals 13 residues. CDR1 and CDR2 (germline): LGHNA, YNFKEQ.

This CDR3 reads CASSSSGGSPDTQYF. The CDR3 bases are TGTGCCAGTAGTTCTAGCGGGGGCAGCCCAGATACGCAGTATTTT. The chain employs TRBV19 and TRBJ2-3; 10 positions agree with TRBD2. Germline assignment: CDR1 LNHDA and CDR2 SQIVND (reference sequence). V dropped 5 bases and J dropped 4; count of bases not matched to a gene: 6. The CDR3 loop spans 15 amino acids.

The chain is built from TRBV6-5 and TRBJ1-4, with D possibly being TRBD1 (5 bases). This CDR3 region has 15 residues. Germline assignment: CDR1 MNHEY and CDR2 SVGAGI. V lost 4 bases to trimming and J lost 4 bases, with 13 bases between them. The CDR3 bases are TGTGCCAGCAGTTTGGGTCAGGGTTTTAATGAAAAACTGTTTTTT. Its protein product is CASSLGQGFNEKLFF.

The chain combines TRBV2 with TRBJ2-5; TRBD2 aligns across 8 bases. Germline V gene lookup returns CDR1 SNHLY and CDR2 FYNNEI. The ends lost 7 bases at V and 7 bases at J; junction bases unmatched: 11. The CDR3 extends over 14 amino acids. The CDR3 DNA follows: TGTGCCAGCACCTCCAGCGGGGGTAGAAGGACCCAGTACTTC. Its translation is CASTSSGGRRTQYF.

The chain links TRBV5-6 to TRBJ1-6; a weak D match, TRBD1 (5 bases). The CDR3 sequence is 16 residues long. V was cut by 0 bases and J by 7 bases, with 14 bases left in between. Germline loops: CDR1 SGHDT, CDR2 YYEEEE. The CDR3 DNA reads TGTGCCAGCAGCTTGGGATCAGGGTTGGGAAATTCACCCCTCCACTTT. Residues: CASSLGSGLGNSPLHF.

The chain joins TRBV5-4 to TRBJ1-1; perhaps TRBD1 as D (5 bases). CDR1 and CDR2 from the germline V gene are SGHNT and YYREEE (reference sequence). Trimming removed 6 bases at V and 0 bases at J, with 18 bases between. The CDR3 runs to 16 residues. CDR3 residues: CASTSWGGGMNTEAFF. The CDR3 region has the DNA TGTGCCAGCACGTCCTGGGGGGGAGGCATGAACACTGAAGCTTTCTTT.

The chain couples TRBV19 to TRBJ1-5; D is unresolved. Germline lookup yields CDR1 LNHDA and CDR2 SQIVND (reference sequence). CDR3 size: 14 residues. V lost 7 bases, J lost 0 bases, and 10 bases lay in between. The CDR3 spells CASTQRLSNQPQHF. The CDR3, as DNA: TGTGCCAGTACCCAAAGACTTAGCAATCAGCCCCAGCATTTT.

The sample holds one count of this clone. V and J are TRBV25-1 and TRBJ1-6; no definite D call. Germline V gene data show CDR1 as MGHDK and CDR2 as SYGVNS. The germline V and J ends were trimmed by 2 bases and 0 bases, with 11 bases remaining between them. This CDR3 contains 17 residues. CDR3 sequence reads: CASSETDYSSYNSPLHF. CDR3 in DNA: TGTGCCAGCAGTGAAACAGATTATAGCTCCTATAATTCACCCCTCCACTTT.

This chain connects TRBV27 to TRBJ1-5; D might be TRBD1 (5 bases). The CDR3 totals 17 residues. V lost 6 bases and J 0 bases, leaving 18 bases between the germline ends. Germline V gene lookup returns CDR1 MNHEY and CDR2 SMNVEV (reference sequence). The CDR3 here is CASSESSHGGSNQPQHF. CDR3 nucleotides: TGTGCCAGCAGCGAATCTTCACACGGGGGTAGCAATCAGCCCCAGCATTTT.

V is TRBV5-1 and J is TRBJ2-3; TRBD1 matches at 9 bases. This CDR3 comprises 15 residues. The germline V gene encodes CDR1 SGHRS and CDR2 YFSETQ. The trim removed 0 bases at V and 6 bases at J, leaving 5 bases unmatched. CDR3 DNA: TGCGCCAGCAGCTTGGTGGGACAGGGTGTGGATACGCAGTATTTT. Translated: CASSLVGQGVDTQYF.